A single sample gave rise to the 18 T cell receptor beta chains below, sequenced in a study of T cell repertoires in cytomegalovirus infection. TCRdb fed the reads into MiXCR, producing one record per CDR3 protein. Here the sample spans approximately 390,000 distinct CDR3 sequences, about 35% being singletons. For these TCRs, the target antigens are not known. The source material was cultured PBMCs, sampled from culture after CMV antigen stimulation. The receptors come from a human donor in good health (CMV status not recorded). Some clones in this sample may be carry-over from other donors' samples.

This clonotype was observed at least ten times. The chain uses TRBV7-3 and TRBJ2-2; TRBD1 is a possible D gene (6 bases). V was trimmed by 5 bases and J by 2 bases, leaving 9 bases between them. The CDR3 is made up of 14 amino acids. CDR1 and CDR2 (germline): SGHTA, FQGTGA. For the CDR3, the DNA is TGTGCCAGCAGCCCGACAGGAAACACCGGGGAGCTGTTTTTT. Translating it yields CASSPTGNTGELFF.

The chain carries TRBV2 and TRBJ2-1; a possible D gene is TRBD1 (6 bases). V was shortened by 6 bases and J by 5 bases, with 14 bases between the two germline ends. The CDR3 covers 14 residues. Germline V gene data show CDR1 as SNHLY and CDR2 as FYNNEI. The CDR3 DNA reads TGTGCCAGCAGCAAACAAGGACAGAACAATGAGCAGTTCTTC. Residues: CASSKQGQNNEQFF. Supplemented by reference TRBV2 and TRBJ2-1, the full variable domain reads EPEVTQTPSHQVTQMGQEVILRCVPISNHLYFYWYRQILGQKVEFLVSFYNNEISEKSEIFDDQFSVERPDGSNFTLKIRSTKLEDSAMYFCASSKQGQNNEQFFGPGTRLTVL.

This clonotype was found many times. V usage is TRBV6-2 or TRBV6-3 and J usage is TRBJ2-7, with 8 nucleotides matching TRBD2. The CDR3 loop spans 14 amino acids. Germline assignment: CDR1 MNHEY and CDR2 SVGEGT. Trimming at V came to 0 bases and at J to 2 bases, leaving 0 bases not matched to a gene. The CDR3 DNA is TGTGCCAGCAGTTACTCGACTAGCGCCTACGAGCAGTACTTC. It translates to CASSYSTSAYEQYF.

A few counts support this clonotype. An end of the junction differs from the germline gene, which may be a read error. The chain uses TRBV7-2 and TRBJ1-1; D is ambiguous. Per the germline V gene, CDR1 is SGHTA and CDR2 is FQGNSA. The CDR3 runs 14 residues. In DNA form, the CDR3 reads TGTGCCAGCAGGTTAGAGGCAGAGAACACTGAAGCTTTCTTT. Translating gives CASRLEAENTEAFF. Supplemented by reference TRBV7-2 and TRBJ1-1, the full variable domain reads GAGVSQSPSNKVTEKGKDVELRCDPISGHTALYWYRQSLGQGLEFLIYFQGNSAPDKSGLPSDRFSAERTGGSVSTLTIQRTQQEDSAVYLCASRLEAENTEAFFGQGTRLTVV.

The chain combines TRBV20-1 with TRBJ2-7; a possible D gene is TRBD1 (6 bases). V was shortened by 3 bases and J by 5 bases, with 11 bases between the two germline ends. This CDR3 is 12 amino acids long. Germline CDR1 is DFQATT and CDR2 is SNEGSKA (reference sequence). This CDR3 is CSASARGNEQYF. CDR3 bases: TGCAGTGCTAGCGCCAGGGGCAACGAGCAGTACTTC.

This clonotype was found once. The V call is TRBV19, the J call TRBJ2-3; D tentatively reads TRBD1 or TRBD2 (5 bases each). Germline CDR1 LNHDA, CDR2 SQIVND (reference sequence). CDR3 length equals 15 residues. V was trimmed by 5 bases and J by 6 bases, leaving 18 bases between them. The CDR3 DNA reads TGTGCCAGTAGTTGGGACGGCGGCGTCATGGATACGCAGTATTTT. Protein product: CASSWDGGVMDTQYF.

The V call is TRBV7-9, the J call TRBJ1-3; D gene ambiguous. Trimming cost V 3 bases and J 0 bases, with 9 bases left between them. This CDR3 region has 15 residues. Germline CDR1 SEHNR, CDR2 FQNEAQ (reference sequence). The DNA of the CDR3 is TGTGCCAGCAGCTTCCGTCGGGACTCTGGAAACACCATATATTTT. Encoded protein: CASSFRRDSGNTIYF.

The rearrangement uses TRBV6-2 or TRBV6-3 and TRBJ2-7, with D perhaps matching TRBD2 (7 bases). The CDR3 covers 19 residues. The germline V gene encodes CDR1 MNHEY and CDR2 SVGEGT. V gave up 6 bases and J gave up 3 bases, with 30 bases separating them. The CDR3 is CASSSRASGEWGHFYEQYF. CDR3 DNA: TGTGCCAGCAGCTCGCGGGCTAGCGGCGAATGGGGACACTTCTACGAGCAGTACTTC.

The gene calls are TRBV25-1 and TRBJ1-1; 7 bases are a match to TRBD1. V shed 4 bases and J 3 bases; nucleotides not matched to a gene: 5. Germline values: CDR1 MGHDK, CDR2 SYGVNS. The CDR3 has 14 amino acids. CDR3: CASSAPGQYTEAFF. In DNA form, the CDR3 reads TGTGCCAGCAGTGCTCCGGGACAGTACACTGAAGCTTTCTTT.

This sequence joins TRBV5-1 and TRBJ1-1; D is undetermined. V lost 0 bases and J 3 bases, leaving 6 bases between the germline ends. The CDR3 spans 13 residues. Germline V gives CDR1 SGHRS, CDR2 YFSETQ. The CDR3 is CASSLDHDTEAFF. The CDR3 coding sequence is TGCGCCAGCAGCTTGGACCACGACACTGAAGCTTTCTTT.

CDR3 sequence: CASSRGLAGSEQFF. The CDR3 DNA reads TGTGCCAGCAGCCGGGGACTAGCGGGAAGCGAGCAGTTCTTC. The V call is TRBV6-8, the J call TRBJ2-1; 13 nucleotides agree with TRBD2. Trimming took 6 bases from V and 10 from J; bases not matched to a gene: 6. The germline gives CDR1 MNHGY, CDR2 SAAAGT. This CDR3 contains 14 residues.

This clonotype has more than one count but fewer than ten. The chain has TRBV7-2 and TRBJ2-5; 11 bases fit TRBD2. Germline CDR1 SGHTA, CDR2 FQGNSA. This CDR3 comprises 16 residues. V dropped 2 bases and J dropped 1; count of bases not matched to a gene: 3. The CDR3 DNA sequence: TGTGCCAGCAGCTTATATACTAGCGGGAGCCAAGAGACCCAGTACTTC. Translation: CASSLYTSGSQETQYF.

The rearrangement joins TRBV3-1 to TRBJ1-6; D remains ambiguous. Per germline, CDR1 LGHDT and CDR2 YNNKEL (reference sequence). This CDR3 spans 13 amino acids. Trimming took off 1 base at V and 10 bases at J, with 8 bases between the two ends. CDR3 bases: TGTGCCAGCAGCCAAGCCCCGAGCTCACCCCTCCACTTT. The encoded protein is CASSQAPSSPLHF. The complete variable domain, with remaining parts taken from reference TRBV3-1 and TRBJ1-6, reads DTAVSQTPKYLVTQMGNDKSIKCEQNLGHDTMYWYKQDSKKFLKIMFSYNNKELIINETVPNRFSPKSPDKAHLNLHINSLELGDSAVYFCASSQAPSSPLHFGNGTRLTVT.

This clonotype has a handful of counts. The chain carries TRBV7-6 and TRBJ2-2; 7 nucleotides line up with TRBD2. V trimming: 5 bases; J trimming: 1 base; junction bases outside the gene matches: 4. Germline lookup yields CDR1 SGHVS and CDR2 FNYEAQ. This CDR3 comprises 15 residues. CDR3 nucleotides: TGTGCCAGCAGCCTCTCTAGCGGGAACACCGGGGAGCTGTTTTTT. Translated: CASSLSSGNTGELFF. Based on the CDR3 plus reference TRBV7-6 and TRBJ2-2, the full variable domain is GAGVSQSPRYKVTKRGQDVALRCDPISGHVSLYWYRQALGQGPEFLTYFNYEAQQDKSGLPNDRFSAERPEGSISTLTIQRTEQRDSAMYRCASSLSSGNTGELFFGEGSRLTVL.

This clonotype was seen more than once but under ten times. CDR3 in DNA: TGTGCCAGCAGCCTATACTCTAGCGGGAGCTACAATGAGCAGTTCTTC. It specifies CASSLYSSGSYNEQFF. The genes are TRBV7-6 and TRBJ2-1, with 10 positions matching TRBD2. CDR1 and CDR2 (germline): SGHVS, FNYEAQ. V shed 5 bases, J shed 3 bases, and the junction held 7 bases outside the gene matches. This CDR3 comprises 16 residues.

This clonotype was detected only once. This sequence joins TRBV27 and TRBJ1-2; no firm D call. This CDR3 comprises 14 residues. V gave up 4 bases and J gave up 0 bases, with 9 bases separating them. Germline values: CDR1 MNHEY, CDR2 SMNVEV (reference sequence). The CDR3 sequence: CASSYDGPNYGYTF. In DNA, the CDR3 is TGTGCCAGCAGTTATGACGGACCTAACTATGGCTACACCTTC.

V usage is TRBV6-6 and J usage is TRBJ2-5, with TRBD1 matching 8 bases. Germline lookup yields CDR1 MNHNY and CDR2 SVGAGI (reference sequence). The CDR3 is made up of 16 amino acids. V dropped 6 bases and J dropped 1; count of bases not matched to a gene: 10. CDR3 nucleotide sequence: TGTGCCAGCAGCCGAAACCCCGGGACAGGCCAAGAGACCCAGTACTTC. Translating gives CASSRNPGTGQETQYF.

This clonotype was counted only a few times. The chain is built from TRBV12-3 or TRBV12-4 and TRBJ2-5, with 9 bases aligning to TRBD2. Trimming cost V 5 bases and J 4 bases; bases outside gene matches: 11. The length of the CDR3 is 16 residues. CDR3 sequence reads: CASSRSIAGEVETQYF. The CDR3 nucleotides read TGTGCCAGCAGTCGATCGATAGCGGGAGAGGTAGAGACCCAGTACTTC.